The sequence of this TCR beta chain was determined in a study of CD8 T cells in ankylosing spondylitis. Points from the study as a whole: Blood of patients with ankylosing spondylitis appeared to be characterized by a TCR beta motif of about eight highly homologous variants.

CDR3 size: 13 residues. The germline gives CDR1 SGHDT, CDR2 YYEEEE. V lost 4 bases and J 2 bases, leaving 10 bases between the germline ends. This clonotype was observed a few times. Its antigen is not identified. Via MiXCR, TCRdb re-called the 5' RACE reads, giving one row per CDR3 protein. The table has about 750,000 distinct CDR3 sequences, roughly 19% seen once. Sequenced: blood, either unsorted or a sorted T cell fraction (not recorded which). J is TRBJ2-7 and V is TRBV5-6; no clear D. This receptor was taken from a male donor with ankylosing spondylitis. The CDR3 is CASSQPPAYEQYF. DNA for the CDR3: TGTGCCAGCAGCCAACCACCAGCCTACGAGCAGTACTTC.